The 8 T cell receptor beta chains below all came from one sample that was sequenced in a study of T-cell memory formation after mild COVID-19. TCRdb fed the 5' RACE reads into MiXCR, producing one record per CDR3 protein. The table lists 300,000 to 350,000 distinct CDR3 sequences, roughly 13% of them singletons, with approximately 21% in the top ten. The sequenced sample consisted of PBMCs or a T cell subset sorted from them (not recorded which). The source of these receptors is a man aged 18 to 35 who had mild COVID-19 (a few samples of this study predate the infection). Cell type and time point are not known.

J is TRBJ1-2 and V is TRBV19; possible D gene TRBD1, 6 bases. The CDR3 loop spans 15 amino acids. Germline V gene sequence: CDR1 LNHDA, CDR2 SQIVND (reference sequence). Trimming removed 1 base at V and 5 bases at J, with 14 bases between. The CDR3 DNA sequence: TGTGCCAGTAGTATAGCCGCAACAGGGTTTTATGGCTACACCTTC. Translating gives CASSIAATGFYGYTF.

As to this clonotype: A read error may be the cause here, since a much bigger clone is one base away. The V and J genes are TRBV4-1 and TRBJ2-7, with D perhaps TRBD1 (5 bases). The CDR3 runs 13 residues. V was trimmed by 1 base and J by 2 bases, leaving 6 bases between them. Germline CDR1 reads MGHRA; CDR2 reads YSYEKL. The CDR3 sequence is CASSQVGAYEQYF. CDR3 nucleotide sequence: TGCGCCAGCAGCCAAGTAGGGGCCTACGAGCAGTACTTC.

This clonotype was seen only once. The chain joins TRBV11-2 to TRBJ1-1, with D possibly being TRBD1 (6 bases). The CDR3 is 15 amino acids. CDR1 SGHAT and CDR2 FQNNGV come from the germline V gene. Trimming stripped 5 bases from V and 1 base from J, with 14 bases between. This CDR3 reads CASSLNRDQNTEAFF. The CDR3 bases are TGTGCCAGCAGCCTGAACAGGGACCAGAACACTGAAGCTTTCTTT.

This clonotype was found many times. In nucleotides, the CDR3 is TGTGCCAGCAGCCTCATATCAGATACGCAGTATTTT. Translating it yields CASSLISDTQYF. The rearrangement joins TRBV5-6 to TRBJ2-3; D is uncertain. The germline V gene encodes CDR1 SGHDT and CDR2 YYEEEE. The CDR3 is 12 amino acids. Trimming cost V 4 bases and J 4 bases, with 7 bases left between them.

This clonotype appeared a few times. This chain uses TRBV5-1 with TRBJ1-2, with D perhaps matching TRBD1 (6 bases). V dropped 0 bases and J dropped 7 bases, with 13 bases sitting between them. The CDR3 length is 14 residues. From germline, CDR1 is SGHRS and CDR2 YFSETQ. CDR3 sequence reads: CASSLAGAFRGYTF. The CDR3 DNA follows: TGCGCCAGCAGCTTGGCGGGGGCCTTCCGTGGCTACACCTTC.

The gene calls are TRBV15 and TRBJ2-5; 8 positions match TRBD2. V lost 0 bases, J lost 1 base, and 4 bases stayed unmatched. The germline CDR1 and CDR2 sequences are LNHNV and YYDKDF (reference sequence). CDR3 length equals 16 residues. As DNA, the CDR3 is TGTGCCACCAGCAGAGACGGACTAGCTGTCCAAGAGACCCAGTACTTC. This gives the protein CATSRDGLAVQETQYF.

The chain is built from TRBV2 and TRBJ2-7; TRBD2 agrees at 9 bases. V trimming: 5 bases; J trimming: 2 bases; junction bases outside the gene matches: 4. The CDR3 spans 14 residues. CDR1 is SNHLY and CDR2 is FYNNEI in the germline V gene. The CDR3 protein is CASSRLAGTYEQYF. As DNA, the CDR3 is TGTGCCAGCAGTCGGCTAGCGGGGACCTACGAGCAGTACTTC.

V and J are TRBV7-9 and TRBJ2-1, with D unresolved. V lost 5 bases and J 4 bases, leaving 9 bases between the germline ends. Germline lookup yields CDR1 SEHNR and CDR2 FQNEAQ (reference sequence). The CDR3 loop spans 13 amino acids. CDR3 nucleotides: TGTGCCAGCAGCCTCACCGTTTACAATGAGCAGTTCTTC. As protein: CASSLTVYNEQFF. The full variable domain, in which reference TRBV7-9 and TRBJ2-1 provide the parts outside the CDR3, is DTGVSQNPRHKITKRGQNVTFRCDPISEHNRLYWYRQTLGQGPEFLTYFQNEAQLEKSRLLSDRFSAERPKGSFSTLEIQRTEQGDSAMYLCASSLTVYNEQFFGPGTRLTVL.